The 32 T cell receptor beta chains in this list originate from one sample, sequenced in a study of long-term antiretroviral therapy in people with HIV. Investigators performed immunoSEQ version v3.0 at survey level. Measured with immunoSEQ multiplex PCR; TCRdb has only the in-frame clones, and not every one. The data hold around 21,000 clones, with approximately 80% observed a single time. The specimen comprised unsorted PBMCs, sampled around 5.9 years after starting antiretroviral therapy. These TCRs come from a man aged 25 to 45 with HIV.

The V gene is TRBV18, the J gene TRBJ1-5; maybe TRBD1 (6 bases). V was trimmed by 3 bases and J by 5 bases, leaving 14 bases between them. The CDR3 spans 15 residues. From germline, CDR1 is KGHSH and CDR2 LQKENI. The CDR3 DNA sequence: TGTGCCAGCTCACCGACGACAGGTTTAGATCAGCCCCAGCATTTT. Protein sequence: CASSPTTGLDQPQHF.

CDR3 residues: CAISEVAGKGADTQYF. The CDR3, as DNA: TGTGCCATCAGTGAGGTGGCGGGGAAAGGGGCAGATACGCAGTATTTT. This chain connects TRBV10-3 to TRBJ2-3, with a tentative D call TRBD2 (6 bases). V was shortened by 2 bases and J by 4 bases, with 16 bases between the two germline ends. Germline lookup yields CDR1 ENHRY and CDR2 SYGVKD. CDR3 length: 16 amino acids.

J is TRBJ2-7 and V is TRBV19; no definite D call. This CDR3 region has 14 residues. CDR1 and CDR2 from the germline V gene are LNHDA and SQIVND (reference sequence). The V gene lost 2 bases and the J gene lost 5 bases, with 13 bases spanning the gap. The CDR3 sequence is CASSIQGSRNEQYF. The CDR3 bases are TGTGCCAGTAGTATACAAGGGTCTAGGAACGAGCAGTACTTC.

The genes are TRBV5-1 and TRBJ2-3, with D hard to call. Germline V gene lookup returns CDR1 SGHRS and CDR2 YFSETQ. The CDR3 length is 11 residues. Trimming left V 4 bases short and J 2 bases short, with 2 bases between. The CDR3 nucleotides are TGCGCCAGCAGCCACACAGATACGCAGTATTTT. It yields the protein CASSHTDTQYF.

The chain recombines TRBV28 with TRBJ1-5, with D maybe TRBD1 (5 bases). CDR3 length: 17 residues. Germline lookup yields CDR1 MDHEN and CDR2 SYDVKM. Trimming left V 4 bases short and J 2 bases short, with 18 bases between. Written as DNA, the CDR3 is TGTGCCAGCAGTTCCATTCAGGGTGGTCGGGGCAATCAGCCCCAGCATTTT. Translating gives CASSSIQGGRGNQPQHF.

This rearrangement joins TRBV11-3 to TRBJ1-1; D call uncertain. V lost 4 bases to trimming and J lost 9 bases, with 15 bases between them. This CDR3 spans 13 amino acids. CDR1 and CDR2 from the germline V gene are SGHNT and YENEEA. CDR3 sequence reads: CASSSSFGRKAFF. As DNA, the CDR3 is TGTGCCAGCAGCTCCAGTTTTGGTAGAAAAGCTTTCTTT.

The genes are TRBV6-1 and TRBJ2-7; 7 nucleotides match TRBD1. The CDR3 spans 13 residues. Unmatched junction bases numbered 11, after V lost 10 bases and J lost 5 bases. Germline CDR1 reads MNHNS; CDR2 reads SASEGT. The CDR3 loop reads CATSGTAVHEQYF. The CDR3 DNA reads TGTGCCACCTCCGGGACAGCTGTCCACGAGCAGTACTTC.

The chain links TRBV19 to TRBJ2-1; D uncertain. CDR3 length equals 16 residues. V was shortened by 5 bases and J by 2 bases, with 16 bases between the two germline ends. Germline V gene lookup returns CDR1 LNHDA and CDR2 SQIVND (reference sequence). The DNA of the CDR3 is TGTGCCAGTAGTGGGCCCGGAACAAATCCCTACAATGAGCAGTTCTTC. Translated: CASSGPGTNPYNEQFF. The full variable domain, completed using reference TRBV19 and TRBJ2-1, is DGGITQSPKYLFRKEGQNVTLSCEQNLNHDAMYWYRQDPGQGLRLIYYSQIVNDFQKGDIAEGYSVSREKKESFPLTVTSAQKNPTAFYLCASSGPGTNPYNEQFFGPGTRLTVL.

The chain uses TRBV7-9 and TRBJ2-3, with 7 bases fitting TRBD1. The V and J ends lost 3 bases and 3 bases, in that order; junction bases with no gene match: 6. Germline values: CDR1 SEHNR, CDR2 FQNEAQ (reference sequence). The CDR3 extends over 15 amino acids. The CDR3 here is CASSLGTVRTDTQYF. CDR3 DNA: TGTGCCAGCAGCTTGGGGACAGTTCGGACAGATACGCAGTATTTT.

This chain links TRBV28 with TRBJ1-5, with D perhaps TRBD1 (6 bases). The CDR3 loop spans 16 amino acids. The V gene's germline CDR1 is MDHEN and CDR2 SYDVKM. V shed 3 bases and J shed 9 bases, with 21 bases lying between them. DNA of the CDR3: TGTGCCAGCAGTTTTAGGGGGGCCAGGGGATTAGGGCCCCAGCATTTT. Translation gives CASSFRGARGLGPQHF.

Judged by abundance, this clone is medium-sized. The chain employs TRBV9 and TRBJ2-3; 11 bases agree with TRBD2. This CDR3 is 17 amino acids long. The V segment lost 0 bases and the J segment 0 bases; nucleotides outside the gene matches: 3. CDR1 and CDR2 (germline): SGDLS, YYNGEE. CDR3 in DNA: TGTGCCAGCAGCGTAGGTTCTAGCGGGGGGAGCACAGATACGCAGTATTTT. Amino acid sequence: CASSVGSSGGSTDTQYF.

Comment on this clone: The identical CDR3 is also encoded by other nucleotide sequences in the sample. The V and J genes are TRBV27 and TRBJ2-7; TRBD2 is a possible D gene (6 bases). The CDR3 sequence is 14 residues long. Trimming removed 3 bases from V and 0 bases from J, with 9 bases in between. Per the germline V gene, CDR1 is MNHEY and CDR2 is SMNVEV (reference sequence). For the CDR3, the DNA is TGTGCCAGCAGTTTGGGACTGACCTCCTACGAGCAGTACTTC. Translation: CASSLGLTSYEQYF.

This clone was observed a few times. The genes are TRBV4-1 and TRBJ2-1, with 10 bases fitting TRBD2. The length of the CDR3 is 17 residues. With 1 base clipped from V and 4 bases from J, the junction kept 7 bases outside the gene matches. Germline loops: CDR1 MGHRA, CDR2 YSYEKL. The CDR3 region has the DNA TGCGCCAGCAGCCAAGTAGAAGCTAGCGGGGGTTACAATGAGCAGTTCTTC. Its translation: CASSQVEASGGYNEQFF.

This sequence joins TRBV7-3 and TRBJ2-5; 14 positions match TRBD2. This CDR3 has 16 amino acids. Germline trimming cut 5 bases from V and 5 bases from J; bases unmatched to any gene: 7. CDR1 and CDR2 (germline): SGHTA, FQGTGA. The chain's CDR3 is CASSTGTSGGGETQYF. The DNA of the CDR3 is TGTGCCAGCAGCACCGGGACTAGCGGGGGCGGGGAGACCCAGTACTTC.

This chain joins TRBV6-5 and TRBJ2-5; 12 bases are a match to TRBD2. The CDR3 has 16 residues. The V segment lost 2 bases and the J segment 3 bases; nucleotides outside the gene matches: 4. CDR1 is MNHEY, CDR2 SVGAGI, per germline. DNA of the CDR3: TGTGCCAGCAGTTACATCGGACTAGCGGGAAAAGAGACCCAGTACTTC. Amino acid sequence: CASSYIGLAGKETQYF.

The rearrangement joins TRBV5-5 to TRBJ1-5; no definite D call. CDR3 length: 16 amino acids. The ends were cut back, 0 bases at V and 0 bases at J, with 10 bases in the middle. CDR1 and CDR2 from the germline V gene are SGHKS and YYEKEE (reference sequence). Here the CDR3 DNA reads TGTGCCAGCAGCTTGGGGGCGGATTATAGCAATCAGCCCCAGCATTTT. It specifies CASSLGADYSNQPQHF.

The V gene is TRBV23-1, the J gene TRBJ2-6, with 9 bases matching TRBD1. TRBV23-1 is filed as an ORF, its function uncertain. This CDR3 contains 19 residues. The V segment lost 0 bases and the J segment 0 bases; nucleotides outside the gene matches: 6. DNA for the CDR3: TGCGCCAGCAGTCAATCGCCGGGACAGGGCTTCTCTGGGGCCAACGTCCTGACTTTC. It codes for CASSQSPGQGFSGANVLTF.

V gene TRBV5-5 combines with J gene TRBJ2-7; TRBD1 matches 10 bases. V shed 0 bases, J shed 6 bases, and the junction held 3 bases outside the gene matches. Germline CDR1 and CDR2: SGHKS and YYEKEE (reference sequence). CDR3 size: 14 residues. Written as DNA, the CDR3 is TGTGCCAGCAGCTTGGCGGACAGGGGGACCGAGCAGTACTTC. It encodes CASSLADRGTEQYF. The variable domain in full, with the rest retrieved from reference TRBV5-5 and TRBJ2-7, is DAGVTQSPTHLIKTRGQQVTLRCSPISGHKSVSWYQQVLGQGPQFIFQYYEKEERGRGNFPDRFSARQFPNYSSELNVNALLLGDSALYLCASSLADRGTEQYFGPGTRLTVT.

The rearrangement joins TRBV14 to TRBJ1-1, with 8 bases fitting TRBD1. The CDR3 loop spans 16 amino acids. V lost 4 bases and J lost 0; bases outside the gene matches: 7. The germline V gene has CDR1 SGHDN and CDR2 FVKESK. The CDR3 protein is CASSRRQGTMNTEAFF. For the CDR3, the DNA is TGTGCCAGCAGCCGCAGACAGGGGACCATGAACACTGAAGCTTTCTTT.

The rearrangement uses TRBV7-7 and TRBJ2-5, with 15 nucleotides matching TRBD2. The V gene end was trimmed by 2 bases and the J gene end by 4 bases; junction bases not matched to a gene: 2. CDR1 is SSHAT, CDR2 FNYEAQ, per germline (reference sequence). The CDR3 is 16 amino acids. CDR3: CASSLMGLAGGETQYF. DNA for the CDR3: TGTGCCAGCAGCTTAATGGGACTAGCGGGAGGAGAGACCCAGTACTTC.

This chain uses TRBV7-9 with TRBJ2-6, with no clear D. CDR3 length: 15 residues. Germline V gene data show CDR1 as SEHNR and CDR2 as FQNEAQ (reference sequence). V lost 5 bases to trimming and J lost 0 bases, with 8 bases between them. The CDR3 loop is CASSPLRSGANVLTF. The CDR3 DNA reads TGTGCCAGCAGCCCTTTACGCTCTGGGGCCAACGTCCTGACTTTC.

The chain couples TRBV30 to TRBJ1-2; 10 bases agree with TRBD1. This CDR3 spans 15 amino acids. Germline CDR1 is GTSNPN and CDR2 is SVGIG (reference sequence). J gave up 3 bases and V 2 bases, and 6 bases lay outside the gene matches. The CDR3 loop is CAWSTGQGVDYGYTF. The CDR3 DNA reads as TGTGCCTGGAGTACCGGACAGGGGGTCGACTATGGCTACACCTTC.

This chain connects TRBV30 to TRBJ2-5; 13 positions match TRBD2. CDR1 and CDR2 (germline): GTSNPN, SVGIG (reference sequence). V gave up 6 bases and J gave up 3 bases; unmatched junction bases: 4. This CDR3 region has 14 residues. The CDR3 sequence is CACPGLAGEETQYF. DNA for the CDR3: TGTGCCTGCCCAGGACTAGCGGGGGAAGAGACCCAGTACTTC. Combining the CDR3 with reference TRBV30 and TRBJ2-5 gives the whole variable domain SQTIHQWPATLVQPVGSPLSLECTVEGTSNPNLYWYRQAAGRGLQLLFYSVGIGQISSEVPQNLSASRPQDRQFILSSKKLLLSDSGFYLCACPGLAGEETQYFGPGTRLLVL.

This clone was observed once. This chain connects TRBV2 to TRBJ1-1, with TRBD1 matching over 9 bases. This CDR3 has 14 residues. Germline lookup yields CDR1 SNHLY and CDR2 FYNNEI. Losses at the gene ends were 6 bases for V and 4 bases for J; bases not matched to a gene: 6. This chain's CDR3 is CASREQGASTEAFF. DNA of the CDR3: TGTGCCAGCAGGGAACAGGGGGCGAGCACTGAAGCTTTCTTT.

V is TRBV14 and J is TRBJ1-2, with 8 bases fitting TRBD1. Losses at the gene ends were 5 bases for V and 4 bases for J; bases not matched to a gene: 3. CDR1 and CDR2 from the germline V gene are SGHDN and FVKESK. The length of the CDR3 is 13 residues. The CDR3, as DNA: TGTGCCAGCAGCTACGGGACAGGCTATGGCTACACCTTC. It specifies CASSYGTGYGYTF. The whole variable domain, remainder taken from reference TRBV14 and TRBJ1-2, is EAGVTQFPSHSVIEKGQTVTLRCDPISGHDNLYWYRRVMGKEIKFLLHFVKESKQDESGMPNNRFLAERTGGTYSTLKVQPAELEDSGVYFCASSYGTGYGYTFGSGTRLTVV.

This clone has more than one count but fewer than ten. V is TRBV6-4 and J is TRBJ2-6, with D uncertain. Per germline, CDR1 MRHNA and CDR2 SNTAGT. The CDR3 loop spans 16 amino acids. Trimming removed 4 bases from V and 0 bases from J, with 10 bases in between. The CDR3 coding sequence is TGTGCCAGCAGTGTAGCAGGACCCTCTGGGGCCAACGTCCTGACTTTC. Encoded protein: CASSVAGPSGANVLTF.

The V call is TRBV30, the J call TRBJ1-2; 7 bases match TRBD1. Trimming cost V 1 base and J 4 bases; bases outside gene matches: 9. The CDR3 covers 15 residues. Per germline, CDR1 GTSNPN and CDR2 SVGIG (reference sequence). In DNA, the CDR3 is TGTGCCTGGAGTGGAGACAGGGCTGAGGGCTATGGCTACACCTTC. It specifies CAWSGDRAEGYGYTF.

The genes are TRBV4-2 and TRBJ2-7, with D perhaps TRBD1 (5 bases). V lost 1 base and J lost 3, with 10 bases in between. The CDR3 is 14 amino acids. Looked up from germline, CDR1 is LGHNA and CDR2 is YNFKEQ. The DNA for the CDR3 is TGTGCCAGCAGCCAAGGTCAGGGCGACTACGAGCAGTACTTC. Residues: CASSQGQGDYEQYF.

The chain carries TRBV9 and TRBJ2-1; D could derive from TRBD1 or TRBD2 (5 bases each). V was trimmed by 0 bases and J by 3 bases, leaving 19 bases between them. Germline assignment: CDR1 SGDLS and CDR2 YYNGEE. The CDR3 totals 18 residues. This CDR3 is CASSVGGTPGTYYNEQFF. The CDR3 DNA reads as TGTGCCAGCAGCGTAGGAGGAACCCCAGGGACGTACTACAATGAGCAGTTCTTC.

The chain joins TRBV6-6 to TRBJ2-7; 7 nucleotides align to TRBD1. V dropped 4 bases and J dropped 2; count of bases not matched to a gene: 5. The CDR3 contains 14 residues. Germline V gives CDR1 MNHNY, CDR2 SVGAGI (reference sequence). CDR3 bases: TGTGCCAGCAGTTCAAGACAGGGTCCCTACGAGCAGTACTTC. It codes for CASSSRQGPYEQYF.

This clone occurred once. CDR3 amino acids: CSATPYEQYF. In nucleotides, the CDR3 is TGCAGCGCGACACCGTACGAGCAGTACTTC. The chain joins TRBV20-1 to TRBJ2-7; D ambiguous. CDR1 and CDR2 from the germline V gene are DFQATT and SNEGSKA (reference sequence). CDR3 length equals 10 residues.

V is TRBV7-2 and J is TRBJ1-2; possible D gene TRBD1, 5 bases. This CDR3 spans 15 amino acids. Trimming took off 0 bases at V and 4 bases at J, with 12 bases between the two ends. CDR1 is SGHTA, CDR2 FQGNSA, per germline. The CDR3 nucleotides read TGTGCCAGCAGCTTAGCGACAGATTCCGGCTATGGCTACACCTTC. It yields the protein CASSLATDSGYGYTF.